The clone carrying this TCR beta chain was found many times. Antigen unknown. Tagging with unique molecular identifiers was a feature of the TCR beta cDNA libraries. Input amounts of roughly 0.85 to 10 million T cells were used. These gave approximately 500,000 cDNA molecules, so each molecule approximated one T cell. Each CDR3 protein is one row after TCRdb ran MiXCR on the PCR reads. The data show roughly 700,000 distinct CDR3 sequences, just under 30% seen once. The sample belongs to a study of post-analysis software for immune sequencing data. Study-level results: Controls' normalized Chao1 diversity significantly exceeded that of multiple sclerosis patients. F measure clustering grouped samples strongly by preparation batch.

The clonotype was recovered from a girl under 18 with multiple sclerosis. The sample was blood.

In DNA form, the CDR3 reads TGTGCCAGCAGGACCGGGACCTACGAGCAGTACTTC. It translates to CASRTGTYEQYF. The V and J genes are TRBV2 and TRBJ2-7; tentatively, D is TRBD2 (5 bases). The CDR3 runs 12 residues. Germline loops: CDR1 SNHLY, CDR2 FYNNEI. V was clipped by 6 bases and J by 2 bases, with 8 bases between them.